A single sample gave rise to the 26 T cell receptor beta chains below, sequenced in a study of blood T cells in healthy people across ages. Next came a second PCR, run for about 6 to 12 cycles, which used a sample-barcoded 5' primer along with a J-beta primer mix. TCRdb used MiXCR to reprocess the 5' RACE reads, holding one entry per CDR3 protein. The top ten clones hold roughly 7.9% of a sample with fewer than 1.5 million distinct CDR3 sequences, roughly 45% of them seen once. The sample was blood. These TCRs come from a woman aged 18-29 years in good health.

In this sample, this clonotype turned up many times. The chain is built from TRBV29-1 and TRBJ2-7; tentative D call: TRBD1 (6 bases). This CDR3 region has 12 residues. V was pared by 4 bases and J by 6 bases, with 13 bases between. Germline CDR1 and CDR2: SQVTM and ANQGSEA. Here the CDR3 reads CSVGQGLREQYF. DNA of the CDR3: TGCAGCGTTGGTCAGGGGTTGCGCGAGCAGTACTTC.

This sequence joins TRBV7-2 and TRBJ1-1, with 8 nucleotides matching TRBD1. Germline lookup yields CDR1 SGHTA and CDR2 FQGNSA. V shed 2 bases, J shed 3 bases, and the junction held 14 bases outside the gene matches. This CDR3 contains 18 residues. The CDR3 loop is CASSLNRDRRSGDTEAFF. CDR3 bases: TGTGCCAGCAGCTTAAATCGGGACAGGCGGAGTGGGGACACTGAAGCTTTCTTT.

A few counts support this clonotype. This chain links TRBV2 with TRBJ2-1; D may be TRBD1 (5 bases). V was cut by 0 bases and J by 5 bases, with 11 bases left in between. Germline V gives CDR1 SNHLY, CDR2 FYNNEI. There are 15 residues in the CDR3. CDR3 sequence (DNA): TGTGCCAGCAGTGAAGCATGGGGCGGTCACAATGAGCAGTTCTTC. It codes for CASSEAWGGHNEQFF.

There are a few counts of this clonotype. The V gene is TRBV2, the J gene TRBJ2-1, with 13 nucleotides matching TRBD2. Germline CDR1 reads SNHLY; CDR2 reads FYNNEI. CDR3 length equals 14 residues. Trimming took 8 bases from V and 15 from J; bases not matched to a gene: 13. The CDR3 sequence: CASSPGLAGARWFF. The CDR3 nucleotides are TGTGCCAGCTCTCCAGGACTAGCGGGGGCCCGATGGTTCTTC.

This clonotype came up many times. This rearrangement joins TRBV5-1 to TRBJ2-3; maybe TRBD2 (6 bases). CDR1 is SGHRS and CDR2 is YFSETQ in the germline V gene. CDR3 length: 14 amino acids. The V and J ends lost 4 bases and 6 bases respectively, with 15 bases between them. For the CDR3, the DNA is TGCGCCAGCAGCCTACGGGGAGGACCCGATACGCAGTATTTT. This gives the protein CASSLRGGPDTQYF. The full variable domain, completed using reference TRBV5-1 and TRBJ2-3, is KAGVTQTPRYLIKTRGQQVTLSCSPISGHRSVSWYQQTPGQGLQFLFEYFSETQRNKGNFPGRFSGRQFSNSRSEMNVSTLELGDSALYLCASSLRGGPDTQYFGPGTRLTVL.

This sequence joins TRBV6-5 and TRBJ2-4; 7 bases fit TRBD2. The J call may be in error: the DNA end matches TRBJ2-7 better. CDR1 and CDR2 from the germline V gene are MNHEY and SVGAGI. The length of the CDR3 is 15 residues. The CDR3 spells CASSARASGFYEQYF. The CDR3 DNA reads as TGTGCCAGCAGTGCTAGGGCTAGCGGCTTCTACGAGCAGTACTTC.

The chain employs TRBV6-1 and TRBJ2-1, with D unresolved. The last part of the DNA fits TRBJ2-7 better; the J call may be wrong. This CDR3 is 14 amino acids long. Germline CDR1 reads MNHNS; CDR2 reads SASEGT. CDR3 DNA: TGTGCCAGCAGTACCCGGTCTGTCCCTCACGAGCAGTACTTC. This gives the protein CASSTRSVPHEQYF.

This clonotype was counted a few times. The gene calls are TRBV6-5 and TRBJ2-3, with 10 nucleotides matching TRBD2. From germline, CDR1 is MNHEY and CDR2 SVGAGI. Unmatched junction bases numbered 9, after V lost 6 bases and J lost 6 bases. This CDR3 spans 15 amino acids. The CDR3 DNA reads as TGTGCCAGCAGACCCGAGCGGGAGGGGCGGGATACGCAGTATTTT. As protein: CASRPEREGRDTQYF.

This clonotype was detected only once. The genes are TRBV19 and TRBJ2-7; D is perhaps TRBD2 (5 bases). Germline-derived CDR1 and CDR2 are LNHDA and SQIVND (reference sequence). The CDR3 runs 16 residues. Trimming cost V 0 bases and J 7 bases, with 19 bases left between them. The DNA for the CDR3 is TGTGCCAGTAGTATAGATCGCCCAATCGGAGGCGATGAGCAGTACTTC. Amino acid sequence: CASSIDRPIGGDEQYF.

V usage is TRBV19 and J usage is TRBJ1-5, with unresolved D. The germline V and J ends were trimmed by 5 bases and 9 bases, with 14 bases remaining between them. The CDR3 length is 13 residues. The germline V gene has CDR1 LNHDA and CDR2 SQIVND (reference sequence). The CDR3 sequence is CASSSPSRPPQHF. In nucleotides, the CDR3 is TGTGCCAGTAGTTCCCCATCCAGGCCGCCCCAGCATTTT.

The rearrangement joins TRBV20-1 to TRBJ2-3; 7 bases are shared with TRBD2. After removal of 8 bases from V and 6 bases from J, the junction contained 8 bases not matched to a gene. Germline loops: CDR1 DFQATT, CDR2 SNEGSKA (reference sequence). The CDR3 extends over 12 amino acids. The CDR3: CSCPTSSDTQYF. The DNA for the CDR3 is TGCAGTTGCCCGACTAGCAGTGATACGCAGTATTTT.

The chain joins TRBV6-1 to TRBJ1-6, with unresolved D. V was trimmed by 5 bases and J by 1 base, leaving 6 bases between them. The germline gives CDR1 MNHNS, CDR2 SASEGT. The CDR3 is 14 amino acids. The CDR3 nucleotides are TGTGCCAGCAGTTTCGAGTCCTATAATTCACCCCTCCACTTT. Its translation is CASSFESYNSPLHF.

The chain carries TRBV13 and TRBJ2-1; 10 positions match TRBD2. Germline lookup yields CDR1 PRHDT and CDR2 FYEKMQ (reference sequence). V was pared by 0 bases and J by 9 bases, with 8 bases of the junction left unmatched. The CDR3 is 16 amino acids. CDR3 nucleotide sequence: TGTGCCAGCAGCTTAGGCTCTAGCGGGAGCCGTAGTGAGCAGTTCTTC. Translated: CASSLGSSGSRSEQFF.

V gene TRBV6-6 combines with J gene TRBJ2-7, with D perhaps TRBD1 or TRBD2 (5 bases each). There are 17 residues in the CDR3. Trimming stripped 0 bases from V and 0 bases from J, with 15 bases between. Germline V gene lookup returns CDR1 MNHNY and CDR2 SVGAGI (reference sequence). This chain's CDR3 is CASSYSKGPRSSYEQYF. The CDR3 bases are TGTGCCAGCAGTTACTCGAAGGGACCGAGGAGCTCCTACGAGCAGTACTTC.

This clonotype was observed a handful of times. Germline and junction disagree at one end, which may indicate a read error. The chain joins TRBV7-7 to TRBJ2-5, with D uncertain. The CDR3 covers 13 residues. Germline CDR1 reads SSHAT; CDR2 reads FNYEAQ (reference sequence). The CDR3 coding sequence is TGTGCTAGCAGCCGCGGACGAGAAGAGACCCAGTACTTC. Translated, it gives CASSRGREETQYF.

The chain employs TRBV20-1 and TRBJ1-1, with D tentatively TRBD1 (5 bases). V was clipped by 7 bases and J by 10 bases, with 22 bases between them. The CDR3 loop spans 13 amino acids. Germline assignment: CDR1 DFQATT and CDR2 SNEGSKA (reference sequence). CDR3 protein: CSGLGSPGLGAFF. The CDR3 bases are TGCAGTGGATTAGGGTCCCCAGGGTTGGGAGCTTTCTTT.

As for this clonotype: The junction shows a germline mismatch at one end, possibly a read error. The chain has TRBV4-1 and TRBJ2-7; D is uncertain. The CDR3 consists of 13 residues. CDR1 is MGHRA, CDR2 YSYEKL, per germline. CDR3 protein: CASSHTNSNEQYF. Written as DNA, the CDR3 is TGCGCCAGCAGCCACACTAACTCCAACGAGCAGTACTTC.

Remarks on this clonotype: Its ends do not fully match the called genes, so a read error is possible. The gene calls are TRBV5-5 and TRBJ2-3; D unclear. The CDR3 sequence is 13 residues long. Germline-derived CDR1 and CDR2 are SGHKS and YYEKEE (reference sequence). This chain's CDR3 is CANSPTSTDTQYF. CDR3 sequence (DNA): TGTGCCAACAGCCCAACGAGCACAGATACGCAGTATTTT.

The rearrangement uses TRBV4-1 and TRBJ1-3; D unresolved. The V end was cut by 0 bases, the J end by 5 bases, with 17 bases between. The CDR3 is 17 amino acids. Germline V gene sequence: CDR1 MGHRA, CDR2 YSYEKL. CDR3 nucleotides: TGCGCCAGCAGCCAAGATTCGTCGGCCCTCCCGAGAAACACCATATATTTT. Residues: CASSQDSSALPRNTIYF.

J is TRBJ1-6 and V is TRBV4-1; D is unresolved. The CDR3 totals 13 residues. CDR1 and CDR2 from the germline V gene are MGHRA and YSYEKL. V was pared by 3 bases and J by 7 bases, with 7 bases between. CDR3: CASSHFLNSPLHF. For the CDR3, the DNA is TGCGCCAGCAGCCACTTTTTGAATTCACCCCTCCACTTT.

This chain links TRBV5-1 with TRBJ1-2; 9 positions agree with TRBD1. Germline CDR1 is SGHRS and CDR2 is YFSETQ. The CDR3 loop spans 14 amino acids. Trimming cost V 4 bases and J 10 bases; bases outside gene matches: 11. CDR3: CASSGMDRGGDYTF. The CDR3, as DNA: TGCGCCAGCAGCGGGATGGACAGGGGCGGTGACTACACCTTC.

V and J are TRBV25-1 and TRBJ1-4; 10 bases align to TRBD1. Germline CDR1 is MGHDK and CDR2 is SYGVNS. Germline trimming cut 4 bases from V and 7 bases from J; bases unmatched to any gene: 6. This CDR3 comprises 15 residues. CDR3 sequence (DNA): TGTGCCAGCAGTGGGGGGACAGGGGCCGCTGAAAAACTGTTTTTT. Its translation is CASSGGTGAAEKLFF.

CDR3 DNA sequence: TGTGCCAGCAGCTCCGAGTCCTGGGAGCTAGCAGAAGACTTCTTGTACGAGCAGTACTTC. Its translation is CASSSESWELAEDFLYEQYF. This chain uses TRBV11-2 with TRBJ2-7, with D possibly matching TRBD2 (5 bases). V gave up 4 bases and J gave up 4 bases, with 32 bases separating them. CDR1 and CDR2 (germline): SGHAT, FQNNGV. CDR3 length: 20 residues.

This clonotype occurred once. The junction shows a germline mismatch at one end, possibly a read error. This rearrangement joins TRBV3-1 to TRBJ1-1, with D unresolved. The V gene's germline CDR1 is LGHDT and CDR2 YNNKEL (reference sequence). CDR3 length: 17 residues. The CDR3 coding sequence is TGTGCCAGCAGCCCTCCGATGGGGTATGATCGGAACGCTGAAGCTTTCTTT. It specifies CASSPPMGYDRNAEAFF.

The chain carries TRBV20-1 and TRBJ1-1, with a possible D match to TRBD1 (6 bases). The germline gives CDR1 DFQATT, CDR2 SNEGSKA (reference sequence). V lost 5 bases, J lost 1 base, and 11 bases lay in between. This CDR3 has 13 residues. The CDR3 coding sequence is TGCAGTGCTGGGGGCGGGGGGAACACTGAAGCTTTCTTT. Its translation: CSAGGGGNTEAFF.

This rearrangement joins TRBV20-1 to TRBJ2-7; possibly TRBD2 for D (6 bases). The DNA end favors TRBJ2-5, so the J call may be wrong. Germline CDR1 is DFQATT and CDR2 is SNEGSKA (reference sequence). The CDR3 runs 15 residues. The DNA of the CDR3 is TGCAGTGCTAGAGATGGGGGACTCGGCCTGGAGACCCAGTACTTC. The encoded protein is CSARDGGLGLETQYF.